A selection of T cell receptor beta chains follows, all from one sample in a study of cytomegalovirus exposure and HLA in healthy donors. Sequenced by immunoSEQ multiplex PCR; TCRdb stores in-frame clones only, minus some. The table shows around 250,000 clones, with roughly 89% occurring only once. Sequenced: PBMCs. These receptors were obtained from a woman between 18 and 30 years old in good health and CMV-seronegative. CDR3s include the opening cysteine and the closing phenylalanine or tryptophan. The D gene is left open where the match is weak. Size values are once, few and many counts, or a class for expanded clones, and some rows have none.

TRBJ1-6 TRBV28 . TRBD1 TGTGCCAGCAAGCGCCGGGACAGACTCCACTTT CASKRRDRLHF
TRBJ1-5 TRBV6-1 . TRBD1 TGTGCCAGCAGTGACTCCGGCAGGGGGCTTCAGCCCCAGCATTTT CASSDSGRGLQPQHF
TRBJ2-7 TRBV2 once TRBD2 TGTGCCAGCAGTACTAGCGGCTACCCCTACGAGCAGTACTTC CASSTSGYPYEQYF
TRBJ1-2 TRBV27 . TRBD1 TGTGCCAGCAGTTTAGCGACAGGGGGCGTCGGCTATGGCTACACCTTC CASSLATGGVGYGYTF
TRBJ2-7 TRBV7-6 . . TGTGCCAGCAGCCAAGCGGGCCGCACCTACGAGCAGTACTTC CASSQAGRTYEQYF
TRBJ1-4 TRBV18 . TRBD1 TGTGCCAGCTCACCGGGACAGACTAATGAAAAACTGTTTTTT CASSPGQTNEKLFF
TRBJ2-7 TRBV6-5 . . TGTGCCAGCAGGCCCGGGGGACCCTACGAGCAGTACTTC CASRPGGPYEQYF
TRBJ2-1 TRBV6-5 . TRBD2 TGTGCCAGCAGTTACACTAGCGGGGGGACCTACAATGAGCAGTTCTTC CASSYTSGGTYNEQFF
TRBJ2-5 TRBV29-1 . . TGCAGCGTTTCCGAGGCGGAGACCCAGTACTTC CSVSEAETQYF
TRBJ2-2 TRBV6-6 . TRBD2 TGTGCCACAAGCTTTGGCGGGGGGGGCAACACCGGGGAGCTGTTTTTT CATSFGGGGNTGELFF
TRBJ1-2 TRBV23-1 . . TGCGCCAGCAGTCCACGAGGTCGCGGATTTAACTATGGCTACACCTTC CASSPRGRGFNYGYTF
TRBJ2-7 TRBV4-1 . TRBD1 TGCGCCAGCAGCAACGAGGACAGGGCGGGCTACGAGCAGTACTTC CASSNEDRAGYEQYF
TRBJ1-3 TRBV9 . . TGTGCCAGCAGCGGAGGACAATCCTCTGGAAACACCATATATTTT CASSGGQSSGNTIYF
TRBJ1-5 TRBV9 . . TGTGCCAGCAGCGTAGGGGCAGTACCAGGCCTGCCCCAGCATTTT CASSVGAVPGLPQHF
TRBJ2-1 TRBV18 . TRBD2 TGTGCCAGCTCACCATCTAGCGGGGGGGATGAGCAGTTCTTC CASSPSSGGDEQFF
TRBJ1-1 TRBV27 . . TGTGCCAGCAGTTTATCGGAGGGGCTGAACACTGAAGCTTTCTTT CASSLSEGLNTEAFF
TRBJ1-1 TRBV18 . TRBD1 TGTGCCAGCTCACCGATAGGGACAGATAGTACTGAAGCTTTCTTT CASSPIGTDSTEAFF
TRBJ2-1 TRBV5-1 . . TGCGCCAGCAGCTTGGAACAGGGTCCCTCCTACAATGAGCAGTTCTTC CASSLEQGPSYNEQFF
TRBJ2-6 TRBV11-2 . . TGTGCCAGCAGCCGCGGAGGCGTCCTGACTTTC CASSRGGVLTF
TRBJ2-7 TRBV19 . . TGTGCCAGCAGGAGGGGGCGTGGGGCCTACGAGCAGTACTTC CASRRGRGAYEQYF
TRBJ2-2 TRBV7-7 . TRBD1 TGTGCCAGCAGGCCCGGACAGGGATACAACACCGGGGAGCTGTTTTTT CASRPGQGYNTGELFF
TRBJ2-7 TRBV5-7 . TRBD2 TGTGCCAGCAGCATGGGACTAGCGGGGGGTCCCTATGGGTACGAGCAGTACTTC CASSMGLAGGPYGYEQYF
TRBJ1-1 TRBV9 . . TGTGCCAGCAGCGAGGGACAAATTTCCACTGAAGCTTTCTTT CASSEGQISTEAFF
TRBJ2-2 TRBV5-3 . . TGTGCCAGAAGTCAGGGTACGAGGAACACCGGGGAGCTGTTTTTT CARSQGTRNTGELFF
TRBJ2-6 TRBV4-3 . . TGCGCCAGCAGCCAAGATCTTAGCAGCTCTGGGGCCAACGTCCTGACTTTC CASSQDLSSSGANVLTF
TRBJ1-3 TRBV27 . TRBD1 TGTGCCAGCAGGATGGACAGGAGCTCTGGAAACACCATATATTTT CASRMDRSSGNTIYF
TRBJ2-1 TRBV27 . TRBD2 TGTGCCAGCAGTTTTTCTAGCGGGGGTTACGGGAATGAGCAGTTCTTC CASSFSSGGYGNEQFF
TRBJ1-1 TRBV27 once . TGTGCCAGCAGTCTGAAATTTCTTTTAGCTACTGAAGCTTTCTTT CASSLKFLLATEAFF
TRBJ1-2 TRBV4-3 . TRBD1 TGCGCCAGCAGCCAAGAAGACAGGGACTATGGCTACACCTTC CASSQEDRDYGYTF
TRBJ2-5 TRBV27 . TRBD1 TGTGCCAGCAGACGATACAGGGGGTCGGGTCAAGAGACCCAGTACTTC CASRRYRGSGQETQYF
TRBJ2-2 TRBV28 . . TGTGCCAGCAGCTCGGGGGGCCCGAACACCGGGGAGCTGTTTTTT CASSSGGPNTGELFF
TRBJ2-7 TRBV7-2 few TRBD2 TGTGCCAGCAGCTTAGGCTCCAGCGGGGCCCCCTACGAGCAGTACTTC CASSLGSSGAPYEQYF
TRBJ2-7 TRBV19 . TRBD2 TGTGCCAGTAGTACGGGACTAGCGGGGACGCGGAGCCACGAGCAGTACTTC CASSTGLAGTRSHEQYF
TRBJ1-1 TRBV6-5 . . TGTGCCAGCAGTTACTCCGCGCAGGGTGGGACTGAAGCTTTCTTT CASSYSAQGGTEAFF
TRBJ1-2 TRBV19 once . TGTGCCAGTAGTATCGCTTTCGGTGGAGATGGCTACACCTTC CASSIAFGGDGYTF
TRBJ2-7 TRBV11-3 . TRBD2 TGTGCCAGCAGCCGGGCGGGGGAGGCCTACGAGCAGTACTTC CASSRAGEAYEQYF
TRBJ2-3 TRBV7-8 . TRBD1 TGTGCCAGCAGCAAAACAGGGGCCCCCACAGATACGCAGTATTTT CASSKTGAPTDTQYF
TRBJ1-5 TRBV19 . TRBD1 TGTGCCAGTGGAACTGGACAGGGTGCGTATCAGCCCCAGCATTTT CASGTGQGAYQPQHF
TRBJ1-6 TRBV5-1 . . TGCGCCAGCAGCTCCTCGGTCTCCTCTAGCTCCTATAATTCACCCCTCCACTTT CASSSSVSSSSYNSPLHF
TRBJ1-1 TRBV25-1 once . TGTGCCAGCAGTGAACTCCACAGCCGAAACACTGAAGCTTTCTTT CASSELHSRNTEAFF
TRBJ1-2 TRBV10-2 . . TGCGCCAGCAGTGAATTTGGAGGGGAAAATTATGGCTACACCTTC CASSEFGGENYGYTF
TRBJ1-1 TRBV9 . . TGTGCCAGCAGCGCTCGGGTCGCGGCTGAAGCTTTCTTT CASSARVAAEAFF